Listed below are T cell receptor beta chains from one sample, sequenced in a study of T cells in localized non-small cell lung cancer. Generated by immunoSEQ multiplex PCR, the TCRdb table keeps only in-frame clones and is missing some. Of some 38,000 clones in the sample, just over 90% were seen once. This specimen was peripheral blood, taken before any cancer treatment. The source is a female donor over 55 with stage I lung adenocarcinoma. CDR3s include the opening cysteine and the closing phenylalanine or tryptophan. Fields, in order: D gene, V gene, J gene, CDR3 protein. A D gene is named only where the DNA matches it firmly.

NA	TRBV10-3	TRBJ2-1	CAISTPWGALSEQFF
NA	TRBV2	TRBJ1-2	CASGKGSRGYGYTF
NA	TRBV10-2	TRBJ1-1	CASSESGSGGTEAFF
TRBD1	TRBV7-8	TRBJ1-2	CASRGRTGGFNYGYTF
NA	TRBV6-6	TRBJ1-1	CASSYVDISRAFF
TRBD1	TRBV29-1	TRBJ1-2	CSVVDRGYGYTF
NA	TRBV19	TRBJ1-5	CASSIDRSTAYSNQPQHF
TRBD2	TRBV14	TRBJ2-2	CASSLRLAQNTGELFF
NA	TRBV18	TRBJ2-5	CASSPGLRETQYF
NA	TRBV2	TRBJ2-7	CASRTTSGAQYF
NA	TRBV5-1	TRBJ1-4	CASSFQGSNDEKLFF
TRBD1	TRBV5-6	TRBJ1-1	CASSLLGTGGRSTTEAFF
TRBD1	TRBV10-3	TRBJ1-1	CAISGAGGLSRAEAFF
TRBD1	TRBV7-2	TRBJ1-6	CASSPMERQGNSPLHF
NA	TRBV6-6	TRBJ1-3	CASSGTTGEGGNTIYF
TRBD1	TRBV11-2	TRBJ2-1	CASTVDRGHNEQFF
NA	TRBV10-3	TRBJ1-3	CATQQASSGNTIYF
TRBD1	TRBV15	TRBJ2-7	CAAGSTRQGANYEQYF
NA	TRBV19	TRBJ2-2	CASSIRTVGAGELFF
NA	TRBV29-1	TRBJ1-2	CSVERTRGYTF
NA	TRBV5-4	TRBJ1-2	CASSLGASLLYGYTF
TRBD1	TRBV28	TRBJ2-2	CASRDRDRALSNTGELFF
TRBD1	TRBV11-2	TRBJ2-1	CASSSGQGRRYEQFF
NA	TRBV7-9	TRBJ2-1	CASSLADRLDEQFF